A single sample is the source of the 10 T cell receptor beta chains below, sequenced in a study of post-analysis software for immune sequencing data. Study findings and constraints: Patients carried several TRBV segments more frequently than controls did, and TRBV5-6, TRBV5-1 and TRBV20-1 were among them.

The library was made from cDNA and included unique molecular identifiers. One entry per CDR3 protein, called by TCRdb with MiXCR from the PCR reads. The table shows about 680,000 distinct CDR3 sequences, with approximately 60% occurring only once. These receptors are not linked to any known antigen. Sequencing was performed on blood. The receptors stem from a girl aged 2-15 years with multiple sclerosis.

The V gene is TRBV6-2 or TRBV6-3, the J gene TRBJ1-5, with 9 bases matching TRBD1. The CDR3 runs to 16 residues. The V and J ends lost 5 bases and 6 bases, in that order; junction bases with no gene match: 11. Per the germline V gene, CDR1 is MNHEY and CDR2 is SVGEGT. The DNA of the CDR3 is TGTGCCAGCAGTAAACAGGGACAGGGAATGCCTCAGCCCCAGCATTTT. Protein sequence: CASSKQGQGMPQPQHF.

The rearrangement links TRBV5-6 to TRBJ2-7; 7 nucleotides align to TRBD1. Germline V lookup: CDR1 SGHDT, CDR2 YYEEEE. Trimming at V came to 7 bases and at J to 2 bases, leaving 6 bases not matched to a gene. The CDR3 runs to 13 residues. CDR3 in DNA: TGTGCCAGCGCCCGGGACAGACCCTACGAGCAGTACTTC. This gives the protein CASARDRPYEQYF.

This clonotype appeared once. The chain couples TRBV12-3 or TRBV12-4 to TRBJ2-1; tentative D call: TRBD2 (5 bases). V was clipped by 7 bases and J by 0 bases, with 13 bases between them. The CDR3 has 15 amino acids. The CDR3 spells CASTLPGISYNEQFF. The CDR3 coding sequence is TGTGCCAGCACCCTGCCCGGGATCTCCTACAATGAGCAGTTCTTC.

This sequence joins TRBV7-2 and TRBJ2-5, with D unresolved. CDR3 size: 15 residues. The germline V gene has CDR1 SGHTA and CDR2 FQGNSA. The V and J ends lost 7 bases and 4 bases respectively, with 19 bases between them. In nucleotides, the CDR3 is TGTGCCAGCACCTTGACCCCTCGACATTTAGAGACCCAGTACTTC. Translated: CASTLTPRHLETQYF. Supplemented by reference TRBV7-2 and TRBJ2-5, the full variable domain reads GAGVSQSPSNKVTEKGKDVELRCDPISGHTALYWYRQSLGQGLEFLIYFQGNSAPDKSGLPSDRFSAERTGGSVSTLTIQRTQQEDSAVYLCASTLTPRHLETQYFGPGTRLLVL.

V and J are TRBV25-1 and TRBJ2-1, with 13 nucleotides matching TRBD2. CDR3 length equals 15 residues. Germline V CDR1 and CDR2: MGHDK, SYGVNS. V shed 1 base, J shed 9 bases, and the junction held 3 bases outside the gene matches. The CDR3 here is CASSEWTSGSGEQFF. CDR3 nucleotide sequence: TGTGCCAGCAGTGAATGGACTAGCGGGAGTGGTGAGCAGTTCTTC.

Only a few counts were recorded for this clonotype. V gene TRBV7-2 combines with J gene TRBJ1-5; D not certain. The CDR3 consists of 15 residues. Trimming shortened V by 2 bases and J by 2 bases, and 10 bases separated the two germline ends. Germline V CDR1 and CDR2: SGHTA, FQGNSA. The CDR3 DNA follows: TGTGCCAGCAGCTTACAAAAGAAGGGCAATCAGCCCCAGCATTTT. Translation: CASSLQKKGNQPQHF.

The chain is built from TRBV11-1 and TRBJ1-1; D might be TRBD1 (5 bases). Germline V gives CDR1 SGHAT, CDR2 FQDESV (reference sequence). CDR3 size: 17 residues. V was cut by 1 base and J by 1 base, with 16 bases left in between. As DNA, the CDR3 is TGTGCCAGCAGCTTAGGTCCGTCAGGGAGGGCGAACACTGAAGCTTTCTTT. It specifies CASSLGPSGRANTEAFF.

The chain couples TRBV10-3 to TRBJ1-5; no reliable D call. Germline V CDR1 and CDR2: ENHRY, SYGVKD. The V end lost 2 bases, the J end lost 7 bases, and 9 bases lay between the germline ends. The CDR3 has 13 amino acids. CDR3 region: CAISEDGSQPQHF. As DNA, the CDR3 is TGTGCCATCAGTGAGGACGGATCCCAGCCCCAGCATTTT.

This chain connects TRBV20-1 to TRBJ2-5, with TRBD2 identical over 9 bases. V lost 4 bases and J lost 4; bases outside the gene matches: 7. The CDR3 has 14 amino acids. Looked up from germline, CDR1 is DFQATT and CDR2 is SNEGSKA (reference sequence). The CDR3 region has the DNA TGCAGTGCTAACTCCGGGACTAGCCTAGAGACCCAGTACTTC. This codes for CSANSGTSLETQYF.

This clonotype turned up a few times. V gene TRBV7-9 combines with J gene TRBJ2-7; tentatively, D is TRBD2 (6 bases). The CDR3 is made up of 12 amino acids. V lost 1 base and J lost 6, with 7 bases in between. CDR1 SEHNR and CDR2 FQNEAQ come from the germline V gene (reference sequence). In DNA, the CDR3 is TGTGCCAGCAGCTTAGGCGGGGCCGAGCAGTACTTC. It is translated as CASSLGGAEQYF.